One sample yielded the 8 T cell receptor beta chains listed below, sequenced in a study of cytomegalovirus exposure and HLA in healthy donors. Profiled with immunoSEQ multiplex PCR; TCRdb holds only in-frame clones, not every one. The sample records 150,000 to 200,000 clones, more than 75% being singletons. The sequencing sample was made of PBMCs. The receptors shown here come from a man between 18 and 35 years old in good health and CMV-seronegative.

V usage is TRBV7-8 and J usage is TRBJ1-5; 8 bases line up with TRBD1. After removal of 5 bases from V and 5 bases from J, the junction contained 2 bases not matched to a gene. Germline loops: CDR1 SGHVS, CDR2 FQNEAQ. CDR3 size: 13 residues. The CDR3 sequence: CASSTGGDQPQHF. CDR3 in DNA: TGTGCCAGCAGCACAGGGGGAGATCAGCCCCAGCATTTT. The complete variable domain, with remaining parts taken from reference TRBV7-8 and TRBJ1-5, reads GAGVSQSPRYKVAKRGQDVALRCDPISGHVSLFWYQQALGQGPEFLTYFQNEAQLDKSGLPSDRFFAERPEGSVSTLKIQRTQQEDSAVYLCASSTGGDQPQHFGDGTRLSIL.

CDR3 protein: CSVGSTGTTNEKLFF. The CDR3 DNA is TGCAGCGTTGGGTCGACAGGGACAACTAATGAAAAACTGTTTTTT. This chain joins TRBV29-1 and TRBJ1-4, with 7 bases that match TRBD1. CDR3 length equals 15 residues. The ends lost 4 bases at V and 0 bases at J; junction bases unmatched: 5. Germline V gene sequence: CDR1 SQVTM, CDR2 ANQGSEA. Variable domain in full (rest from reference TRBV29-1 and TRBJ1-4): SAVISQKPSRDICQRGTSLTIQCQVDSQVTMMFWYRQQPGQSLTLIATANQGSEATYESGFVIDKFPISRPNLTFSTLTVSNMSPEDSSIYLCSVGSTGTTNEKLFFGSGTQLSVL.

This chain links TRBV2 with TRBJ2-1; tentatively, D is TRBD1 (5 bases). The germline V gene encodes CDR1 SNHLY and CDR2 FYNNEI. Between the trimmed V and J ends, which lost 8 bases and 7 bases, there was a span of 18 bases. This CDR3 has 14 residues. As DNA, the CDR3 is TGTGCCAGCTCAGGGATTCTTGGTCTGAATGAGCAGTTCTTC. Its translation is CASSGILGLNEQFF.

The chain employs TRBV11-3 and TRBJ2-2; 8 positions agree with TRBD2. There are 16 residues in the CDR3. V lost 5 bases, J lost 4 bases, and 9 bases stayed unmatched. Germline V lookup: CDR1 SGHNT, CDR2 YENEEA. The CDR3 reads CASSPGAAGATGELFF. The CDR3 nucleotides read TGTGCCAGCAGCCCAGGGGCAGCGGGAGCCACCGGGGAGCTGTTTTTT. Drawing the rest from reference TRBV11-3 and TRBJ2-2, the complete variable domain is EAGVVQSPRYKIIEKKQPVAFWCNPISGHNTLYWYLQNLGQGPELLIRYENEEAVDDSQLPKDRFSAERLKGVDSTLKIQPAELGDSAVYLCASSPGAAGATGELFFGEGSRLTVL.

CDR3 region: CASSLTRGQRQETQYF. The CDR3 region has the DNA TGTGCCAGCAGCTTAACTAGGGGGCAACGCCAAGAGACCCAGTACTTC. The chain carries TRBV11-2 and TRBJ2-5; TRBD1 agrees at 7 bases. Per germline, CDR1 SGHAT and CDR2 FQNNGV. J gave up 1 base and V 2 bases, and 7 bases lay outside the gene matches. This CDR3 comprises 16 residues.

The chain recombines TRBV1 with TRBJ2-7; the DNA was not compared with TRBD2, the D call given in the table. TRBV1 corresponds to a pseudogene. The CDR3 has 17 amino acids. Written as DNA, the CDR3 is TGCACCAGCAGCCAAGATCCCCGGACTAGCTGCTCCTACGAGCAGTACGTC. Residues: CTSSQDPRTSCSYEQYV.

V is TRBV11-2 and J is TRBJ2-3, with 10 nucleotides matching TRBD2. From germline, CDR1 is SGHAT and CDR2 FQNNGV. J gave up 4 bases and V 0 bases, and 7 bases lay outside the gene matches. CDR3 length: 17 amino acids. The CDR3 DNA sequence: TGTGCCAGCAGCTTAGACTGGGTAGCGGGGGGATCAGATACGCAGTATTTT. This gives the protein CASSLDWVAGGSDTQYF. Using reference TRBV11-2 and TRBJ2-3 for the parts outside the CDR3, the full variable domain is EAGVAQSPRYKIIEKRQSVAFWCNPISGHATLYWYQQILGQGPKLLIQFQNNGVVDDSQLPKDRFSAERLKGVDSTLKIQPAKLEDSAVYLCASSLDWVAGGSDTQYFGPGTRLTVL.

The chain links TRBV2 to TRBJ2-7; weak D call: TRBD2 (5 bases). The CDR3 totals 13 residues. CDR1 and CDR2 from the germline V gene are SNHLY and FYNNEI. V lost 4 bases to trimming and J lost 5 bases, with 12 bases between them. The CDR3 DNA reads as TGTGCCAGCAGTGGTGGAGGTCTCCACGAGCAGTACGTC. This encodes CASSGGGLHEQYV.